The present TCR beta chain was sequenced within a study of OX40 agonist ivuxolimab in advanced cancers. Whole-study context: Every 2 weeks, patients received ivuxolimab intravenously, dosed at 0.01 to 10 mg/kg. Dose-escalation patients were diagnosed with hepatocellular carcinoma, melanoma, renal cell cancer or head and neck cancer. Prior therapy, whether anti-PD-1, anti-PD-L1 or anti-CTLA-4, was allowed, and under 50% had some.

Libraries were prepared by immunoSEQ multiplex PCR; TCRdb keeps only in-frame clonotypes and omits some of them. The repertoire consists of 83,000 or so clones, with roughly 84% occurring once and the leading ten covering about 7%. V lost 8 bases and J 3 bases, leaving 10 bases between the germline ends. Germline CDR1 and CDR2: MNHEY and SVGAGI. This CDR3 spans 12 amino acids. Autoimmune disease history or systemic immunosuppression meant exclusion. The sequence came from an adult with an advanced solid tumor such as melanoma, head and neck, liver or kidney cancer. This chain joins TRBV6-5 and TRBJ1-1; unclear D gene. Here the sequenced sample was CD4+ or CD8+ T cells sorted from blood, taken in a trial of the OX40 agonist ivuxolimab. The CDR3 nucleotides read TGTGCCAGCGGTCATCGGGACACTGAAGCTTTCTTT. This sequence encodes CASGHRDTEAFF.